This TCR beta chain derives from a study of control samples from healthy donors and cancer patients (dated by TCRdb to about 2020). Details on this clone: Its antigen remains undetermined. Base qualities were left out, and no much larger clone turns up one base away.

At the junction V is shortened by 0 bases and J by 1 base; bases outside the gene matches: 2. CDR1 and CDR2, per the germline V gene, are SGHNT and YENEEA. The CDR3 starts with the cysteine, ends with the phenylalanine, and has 16 residues. Only the CDR3 DNA stays, 48 bases, in frame from base 1. The method was the immunoSEQ multiplex PCR assay. Here the immuneACCESS table is served through TCRdb, limited to in-frame sequences with V and J called. Missing clones are a known gap in these copies; in checked studies unresolved V genes cover under half, and the rest lacks a known reason. Here the sample has 60,000 to 65,000 clones; 75% to 85% occur a single time. The ten biggest clones cover 4.5% to 6.5% of the sample.

The receptor comes from a man between 40 and 49 years old in good health. Sequenced material: blood. Recombination joined TRBV11-3 with TRBJ2-2, with TRBD1 matching 7 junction bases. The nucleotides are TGTGCCAGCAGCTTAGAAGGGGGCTTGAACACCGGGGAGCTGTTTTTT. Its coded protein is CASSLEGGLNTGELFF.